This T cell receptor (beta chain) was captured by sequencing in a study of blood T cell repertoires in COVID-19. Whole-study context: Both acute and convalescent COVID-19 samples were obtained from the United States, Italy and Spain.

The authors' processing: The authors estimated nucleated cell counts from reference gene primer amplification. Libraries were prepared by immunoSEQ multiplex PCR; TCRdb keeps only in-frame clonotypes and omits some of them. That table supplies the V and J calls and clone size; D and trimming were determined from the DNA. The table shows 170,000 or so clones, with about nine tenths occurring only once. Trimming took 5 bases from V and 4 from J, leaving 7 bases between them. The CDR3 extends over 12 amino acids. Germline CDR1 is SGHTS and CDR2 is YDEGEE. The V call is TRBV5-8, the J call TRBJ1-3; TRBD1 is a possible D gene (5 bases). Sequences were obtained from peripheral blood. The sequence was collected from a man younger than 35 who had recovered from COVID-19. The CDR3 bases are TGTGCCAGCAGGCCAGGGGGAAACACCATATATTTT. Its protein product is CASRPGGNTIYF.